The 10 T cell receptor beta chains reported below all come from one sample, sequenced in a study of T cells after yellow fever vaccination. Via MiXCR, TCRdb re-called the 5' RACE reads, giving one row per CDR3 protein. The table includes some 670,000 distinct CDR3 sequences, 9% to 15% detected once. The source was PBMCs, collected on the day of the yellow fever booster vaccination. These receptors were obtained from a man aged 25 to 40 who received the YFV17D yellow fever vaccine.

This chain uses TRBV20-1 with TRBJ2-4, with D possibly being TRBD1 or TRBD2 (5 bases each). Germline V gene lookup returns CDR1 DFQATT and CDR2 SNEGSKA (reference sequence). This CDR3 comprises 15 residues. V was trimmed by 3 bases and J by 0 bases, leaving 12 bases between them. The CDR3 coding sequence is TGCAGTGCTAGTGGCCTGGGGGTAGCCAAAAACATTCAGTACTTC. It specifies CSASGLGVAKNIQYF.

This sequence joins TRBV7-2 and TRBJ2-2; 12 nucleotides line up with TRBD2. V dropped 5 bases and J dropped 6; count of bases not matched to a gene: 7. The CDR3 sequence is 16 residues long. Germline lookup yields CDR1 SGHTA and CDR2 FQGNSA. Here the CDR3 DNA reads TGTGCCAGCAGCCGCCGACTAGCGGGAGAATCCGGGGAGCTGTTTTTT. Residues: CASSRRLAGESGELFF.

In its sample, this clonotype was seen a few times. The chain has TRBV5-6 and TRBJ2-2, with no clear D. Germline CDR1 reads SGHDT; CDR2 reads YYEEEE. This CDR3 spans 13 amino acids. V was pared by 2 bases and J by 6 bases, with 8 bases between. CDR3 sequence reads: CASSFGSPGELFF. The CDR3 DNA reads TGTGCCAGCAGCTTCGGATCCCCCGGGGAGCTGTTTTTT.

CDR3 nucleotides: TGCAGTGCTAGATCACTAGCGGGGCTGAATGAGCAGTTCTTC. This codes for CSARSLAGLNEQFF. V is TRBV20-1 and J is TRBJ2-1; 10 nucleotides match TRBD2. V lost 2 bases and J lost 7; bases outside the gene matches: 5. This CDR3 is 14 amino acids long. Germline CDR1 is DFQATT and CDR2 is SNEGSKA (reference sequence).

This clonotype came up a few times. This chain connects TRBV7-3 to TRBJ1-2; D possibly corresponds to TRBD1 (6 bases). The CDR3 extends over 14 amino acids. CDR1 and CDR2 from the germline V gene are SGHTA and FQGTGA. V lost 8 bases and J 4 bases, leaving 17 bases between the germline ends. The CDR3 protein is CASQLQGVSYGYTF. In DNA, the CDR3 is TGTGCCAGCCAATTACAGGGTGTCTCCTATGGCTACACCTTC.

The chain has TRBV5-1 and TRBJ1-4; a weak D match, TRBD1 (6 bases). Germline CDR1 SGHRS, CDR2 YFSETQ. The V gene lost 4 bases and the J gene lost 0 bases, with 10 bases spanning the gap. This CDR3 has 15 residues. As DNA, the CDR3 is TGCGCCAGCAGCCAAGGACAGCCAACTAATGAAAAACTGTTTTTT. This codes for CASSQGQPTNEKLFF. The variable domain in full, with the rest retrieved from reference TRBV5-1 and TRBJ1-4, is KAGVTQTPRYLIKTRGQQVTLSCSPISGHRSVSWYQQTPGQGLQFLFEYFSETQRNKGNFPGRFSGRQFSNSRSEMNVSTLELGDSALYLCASSQGQPTNEKLFFGSGTQLSVL.

This sequence joins TRBV7-2 and TRBJ2-2, with no clear D. CDR3 length equals 12 residues. V gave up 7 bases and J gave up 7 bases, with 10 bases separating them. Germline assignment: CDR1 SGHTA and CDR2 FQGNSA. The CDR3 nucleotides are TGTGCCAGCAACTCAAATATCGGGGAGCTGTTTTTT. Translation: CASNSNIGELFF.

This clonotype was seen repeatedly, ten times or more. The CDR3 region is CASSPPGKETQYF. The DNA for the CDR3 is TGTGCCAGCTCACCCCCGGGGAAGGAGACCCAGTACTTC. V is TRBV18 and J is TRBJ2-5, with a possible D match to TRBD2 (5 bases). The V gene lost 3 bases and the J gene lost 5 bases, with 10 bases spanning the gap. Germline CDR1 is KGHSH and CDR2 is LQKENI. The CDR3 runs 13 residues.

This clonotype was recorded a few times. J is TRBJ2-1 and V is TRBV28; 8 nucleotides agree with TRBD1. The CDR3 runs to 16 residues. V lost 7 bases and J lost 0; bases outside the gene matches: 8. Germline CDR1 is MDHEN and CDR2 is SYDVKM. The CDR3 region is CASIKWGQDSYNEQFF. In DNA form, the CDR3 reads TGTGCCAGCATTAAATGGGGACAGGACTCCTACAATGAGCAGTTCTTC. Full variable domain (remainder filled in from reference TRBV28 and TRBJ2-1): DVKVTQSSRYLVKRTGEKVFLECVQDMDHENMFWYRQDPGLGLRLIYFSYDVKMKEKGDIPEGYSVSREKKERFSLILESASTNQTSMYLCASIKWGQDSYNEQFFGPGTRLTVL.

This clonotype was recorded a few times. The gene calls are TRBV5-1 and TRBJ1-3; D gene ambiguous. Germline lookup yields CDR1 SGHRS and CDR2 YFSETQ. Trimming stripped 7 bases from V and 1 base from J, with 9 bases between. CDR3 length: 13 amino acids. The CDR3 bases are TGCGCCAGCTCAACAGCGTCTGGAAACACCATATATTTT. As protein: CASSTASGNTIYF.